These T cell receptor beta chains were read from a single sample in a study of cytomegalovirus exposure and HLA in healthy donors. Here immunoSEQ multiplex PCR was the method, and the copy in TCRdb shows in-frame clones only, minus some. The sample consists of about 110,000 clones, approximately 79% of them appearing once. Sequenced input: PBMCs. These receptors were taken from a man aged 55 to 69 in good health and CMV-seronegative. CDR3s include the opening cysteine and the closing phenylalanine or tryptophan. D genes are given only for firm matches. For some rows the clone size is stated as once, few or many, or as a class when expanded; others skip it.

once,TRBV5-6,.,TRBJ2-7,TGTGCCAGCAGCTTCGATACAGAGGAGCAGTACTTC,CASSFDTEEQYF
.,TRBV7-9,.,TRBJ1-2,TGTGCCAGCAGCTTAGGGATCGCAGGGAGGGGCTACACCTTC,CASSLGIAGRGYTF
.,TRBV25-1,.,TRBJ1-3,TGTGCCAGCAGTGAATTCTGGGCCACCTCTGGAAACACCATATATTTT,CASSEFWATSGNTIYF
.,TRBV6-6,TRBD1,TRBJ1-1,TGTGCCAGCAGTCCCAAAATGACAGGGAGACGAACTGAAGCTTTCTTT,CASSPKMTGRRTEAFF
.,TRBV30,.,TRBJ1-2,TGTGCCTGGAGTTATTGGGGGGTCAATGGGGGCTACACCTTC,CAWSYWGVNGGYTF
.,TRBV27,.,TRBJ1-2,TGTGCCAGCAGTTCCAATGTAGGGGCTAGAACAGGATATGGCTACACCTTC,CASSSNVGARTGYGYTF
.,TRBV7-9,.,TRBJ2-5,TGTGCCAGCAGCTCTCGGGGTCACCAAGAGACCCAGTACTTC,CASSSRGHQETQYF
.,TRBV6-5,TRBD2,TRBJ2-1,TGTGCCAGCAGTTACTTTAGCGGGGGGGCGTTTGAGCAGTTCTTC,CASSYFSGGAFEQFF
few,TRBV6-5,.,TRBJ1-2,TGTGCCAGCAGTTACACGTCCAGACTTGGTTACTACACCTTC,CASSYTSRLGYYTF
.,TRBV18,TRBD1,TRBJ2-1,TGTGCCAGCTCACCTCAGGGACAGGGGGCAGGGAATGAGCAGTTCTTC,CASSPQGQGAGNEQFF
once,TRBV9,.,TRBJ2-5,TGTGCCAGCAGCCCTCGACTAGTACCTGGGGAGACCCAGTACTTC,CASSPRLVPGETQYF
few,TRBV5-1,TRBD2,TRBJ2-7,TGCGCCAGCAGCAGAGGGACTAGCGGGGGCTTTTACGAGCAGTACTTC,CASSRGTSGGFYEQYF
.,TRBV6-1,TRBD2,TRBJ2-1,TGTGCCAGCAGTGCACCAACTAGCGGGGGGCGTAATGAGCAGTTCTTC,CASSAPTSGGRNEQFF
.,TRBV18,TRBD1,TRBJ1-1,TGTGCCAGCTCACCCCTCCCGGGACAGAGTCTCAAGAGGACTGAAGCTTTCTTT,CASSPLPGQSLKRTEAFF
.,TRBV4-2,TRBD2,TRBJ2-5,TGTGCCAGCAGCCAGGGACTAGCGGGGGGGATTGAGACCCAGTACTTC,CASSQGLAGGIETQYF
.,TRBV11-2,TRBD1,TRBJ1-1,TGTGCCAGCAGCTTAGCTGGGACAGGGGATGGAGCTTTCTTT,CASSLAGTGDGAFF
.,TRBV7-2,TRBD1,TRBJ2-1,TGTGCCAGCACGGGACAGGGGTTGGGCAATGAGCAGTTCTTC,CASTGQGLGNEQFF
.,TRBV4-1,.,TRBJ1-2,TGCGCCAGCAGCCAGAGTAACTATGGCTACACCTTC,CASSQSNYGYTF
.,TRBV6-6,TRBD2,TRBJ2-1,TGTGCCAGCAGCTACGGGACTACCAACAATGAGCAGTTCTTC,CASSYGTTNNEQFF
.,TRBV11-2,TRBD1,TRBJ2-2,TGTGCCAGCAGCTTAGACTCCCGGGACAGGGGTTTTGGGGAGCTGTTTTTT,CASSLDSRDRGFGELFF
.,TRBV10-1,.,TRBJ2-7,TGCGCCAGCAAGAGGGTACGAGAGTACTTC,CASKRVREYF
.,TRBV5-4,TRBD1,TRBJ1-1,TGTGCCAGCAGAACGGGGCGGACAGGGGTGACTGAAGCTTTCTTT,CASRTGRTGVTEAFF
.,TRBV28,.,TRBJ1-5,TGTGCCAGCAGTTGGAGAAGGAGCAATCAGCCCCAGCATTTT,CASSWRRSNQPQHF
.,TRBV29-1,TRBD2,TRBJ2-3,TGCAGCTTCTCCGAGCGGGGGGGCGGAAGTTTCACGGATACGCAGTATTTT,CSFSERGGGSFTDTQYF